The 16 T cell receptor beta chains in this list originate from one sample, sequenced in a study of T cell repertoires in cytomegalovirus infection. MiXCR, applied by TCRdb to the reads, yields one record per CDR3 protein. The data hold about 300,000 distinct CDR3 sequences, with around 9.1% observed a single time. What was sequenced was PBMCs. Source of these receptors: a human donor in good health (CMV status not recorded). Some clones in this sample may be carry-over from other donors' samples.

This clonotype was detected many times. The chain employs TRBV7-2 and TRBJ1-4; weak D call: TRBD1 (6 bases). This CDR3 is 15 amino acids long. Germline CDR1 and CDR2: SGHTA and FQGNSA. The ends were cut back, 5 bases at V and 10 bases at J, with 20 bases in the middle. CDR3 protein: CASSIHTTGRGKLFF. The CDR3 region has the DNA TGTGCCAGCAGCATACACACAACAGGGCGGGGAAAACTGTTTTTT.

This clonotype was observed a handful of times. This sequence joins TRBV10-2 and TRBJ2-7, with D hard to call. Germline V gene data show CDR1 as WSHSY and CDR2 as SAAADI. This CDR3 contains 12 residues. Between the trimmed V and J ends, which lost 4 bases and 4 bases, there was a span of 8 bases. CDR3 protein: CASSVRVYEQYF. The CDR3 nucleotides are TGCGCCAGCAGTGTAAGGGTGTACGAGCAGTACTTC.

This chain connects TRBV10-3 to TRBJ1-1; 10 nucleotides line up with TRBD1. V lost 4 bases and J lost 4; bases outside the gene matches: 0. CDR3 length: 13 amino acids. CDR1 is ENHRY and CDR2 is SYGVKD in the germline V gene. For the CDR3, the DNA is TGTGCCATCAGTGGGGACAGGGGCACTGAAGCTTTCTTT. Residues: CAISGDRGTEAFF.

This clonotype was seen a few times. The chain is built from TRBV28 and TRBJ1-2; possibly TRBD1 for D (6 bases). This CDR3 spans 14 amino acids. V dropped 7 bases and J dropped 0 bases, with 12 bases sitting between them. Germline V gene data show CDR1 as MDHEN and CDR2 as SYDVKM. CDR3 nucleotides: TGTGCCAGCATTTCAACAGGGCCTAACTATGGCTACACCTTC. As protein: CASISTGPNYGYTF.

This clonotype was seen many times. The chain links TRBV6-2 or TRBV6-3 to TRBJ2-1; 13 nucleotides align to TRBD2. Germline CDR1 MNHEY, CDR2 SVGEGT. CDR3 length: 15 residues. The trim removed 6 bases at V and 6 bases at J, leaving 5 bases unmatched. The CDR3 coding sequence is TGTGCCAGCAGGTTAACTAGCGGGGGGGTCAATGAGCAGTTCTTC. Translating gives CASRLTSGGVNEQFF.

Written as DNA, the CDR3 is TGCAGTGCTACACAGGGAGAGGGGGCTTTCGATACGCAGTATTTT. Translating gives CSATQGEGAFDTQYF. This chain connects TRBV20-1 to TRBJ2-3; 7 bases fit TRBD1. V trimming: 4 bases; J trimming: 6 bases; junction bases outside the gene matches: 13. There are 15 residues in the CDR3. Germline-derived CDR1 and CDR2 are DFQATT and SNEGSKA (reference sequence).

Of note for this clonotype: A read error is possible here, since a much larger clone lies one base away. The chain recombines TRBV20-1 with TRBJ1-6; possible D gene TRBD1, 6 bases. The CDR3 covers 17 residues. Germline CDR1 DFQATT, CDR2 SNEGSKA (reference sequence). CDR3 in DNA: TGCAGGGCGAGGGGGGGGGGTGGGAGCTCCTATAATTCACCCCTCCACTTT. This sequence encodes CRARGGGGSSYNSPLHF.

Concerning this clonotype: This clone may be a read error of a much larger clone one base away. This CDR3 reads CASSWLSWDTQYF. The CDR3 DNA sequence: TGTGCCAGCAGCTGGTTGAGTTGGGATACGCAGTATTTT. The genes are TRBV7-4 and TRBJ2-3, with unresolved D. Trimming removed 4 bases from V and 6 bases from J, with 11 bases in between. In germline, CDR1 is SGHVT, CDR2 SQSDAQ. The CDR3 is 13 residues long.

This clonotype was counted many times. The gene calls are TRBV19 and TRBJ1-5; no firm D call. The CDR3 has 13 residues. CDR1 and CDR2 from the germline V gene are LNHDA and SQIVND (reference sequence). With 1 base removed from V and 7 bases from J, the gap between germline ends came to 8 bases. CDR3 in amino acids: CASSIVPAQPQHF. In DNA, the CDR3 is TGTGCCAGTAGTATAGTTCCCGCACAGCCCCAGCATTTT. The full variable domain, rest sourced from reference TRBV19 and TRBJ1-5, is DGGITQSPKYLFRKEGQNVTLSCEQNLNHDAMYWYRQDPGQGLRLIYYSQIVNDFQKGDIAEGYSVSREKKESFPLTVTSAQKNPTAFYLCASSIVPAQPQHFGDGTRLSIL.

This clonotype has ten or more counts. The V gene is TRBV6-1, the J gene TRBJ1-2; 8 bases line up with TRBD1. Trimming cost V 7 bases and J 3 bases; bases outside gene matches: 10. This CDR3 has 15 residues. The germline V gene has CDR1 MNHNS and CDR2 SASEGT. DNA of the CDR3: TGTGCCAGCATCAAGGGAGGACAGGGAGACTATGGCTACACCTTC. Protein product: CASIKGGQGDYGYTF.

This clonotype has ten or more counts. This chain links TRBV20-1 with TRBJ2-3, with TRBD2 matching 10 bases. The CDR3 extends over 14 amino acids. The germline V gene encodes CDR1 DFQATT and CDR2 SNEGSKA (reference sequence). The ends lost 5 bases at V and 2 bases at J; junction bases unmatched: 4. The CDR3 bases are TGCAGTGCTCTAGCGGGGGCCCACACAGATACGCAGTATTTT. Translation gives CSALAGAHTDTQYF.

This chain connects TRBV20-1 to TRBJ2-3; TRBD2 might be the D (7 bases). The germline V gene encodes CDR1 DFQATT and CDR2 SNEGSKA (reference sequence). The CDR3 contains 14 residues. The V end lost 0 bases, the J end lost 4 bases, and 11 bases lay between the germline ends. In DNA, the CDR3 is TGCAGTGCTAGAGATTCGGGGGGCCCAGATACGCAGTATTTT. This codes for CSARDSGGPDTQYF.

This clonotype was picked up many times. This chain connects TRBV20-1 to TRBJ2-3; perhaps TRBD1 as D (7 bases). V shed 0 bases and J shed 3 bases, with 16 bases lying between them. The CDR3 contains 16 residues. Per the germline V gene, CDR1 is DFQATT and CDR2 is SNEGSKA (reference sequence). The CDR3 protein is CSAREPRDRVTDTQYF. Here the CDR3 DNA reads TGCAGTGCTAGAGAACCGCGGGACAGAGTAACAGATACGCAGTATTTT.

There are many counts of this clonotype. The genes are TRBV7-2 and TRBJ1-2, with TRBD1 matching over 8 bases. The CDR3 sequence is 14 residues long. Germline CDR1 and CDR2: SGHTA and FQGNSA. V lost 1 base to trimming and J lost 2 bases; unmatched junction nucleotides: 0. The DNA of the CDR3 is TGTGCCAGCAGCTTAGGGACAGGGAACTATGGCTACACCTTC. Residues: CASSLGTGNYGYTF.

The chain carries TRBV6-2 or TRBV6-3 and TRBJ2-1; D may be TRBD2 (7 bases). Germline lookup yields CDR1 MNHEY and CDR2 SVGEGT. CDR3 size: 12 residues. The V and J ends lost 6 bases and 12 bases respectively, with 15 bases between them. CDR3 nucleotides: TGTGCCAGCAGCGACACACGGGGGGCGCAGTTCTTC. Protein sequence: CASSDTRGAQFF.

J is TRBJ2-6 and V is TRBV28, with D possibly being TRBD1 (5 bases). The germline gives CDR1 MDHEN, CDR2 SYDVKM. This CDR3 spans 16 amino acids. V lost 5 bases and J lost 1, with 12 bases in between. The CDR3: CASSAVRGSGANVLTF. In nucleotides, the CDR3 is TGTGCCAGCAGTGCGGTAAGGGGTTCTGGGGCCAACGTCCTGACTTTC.